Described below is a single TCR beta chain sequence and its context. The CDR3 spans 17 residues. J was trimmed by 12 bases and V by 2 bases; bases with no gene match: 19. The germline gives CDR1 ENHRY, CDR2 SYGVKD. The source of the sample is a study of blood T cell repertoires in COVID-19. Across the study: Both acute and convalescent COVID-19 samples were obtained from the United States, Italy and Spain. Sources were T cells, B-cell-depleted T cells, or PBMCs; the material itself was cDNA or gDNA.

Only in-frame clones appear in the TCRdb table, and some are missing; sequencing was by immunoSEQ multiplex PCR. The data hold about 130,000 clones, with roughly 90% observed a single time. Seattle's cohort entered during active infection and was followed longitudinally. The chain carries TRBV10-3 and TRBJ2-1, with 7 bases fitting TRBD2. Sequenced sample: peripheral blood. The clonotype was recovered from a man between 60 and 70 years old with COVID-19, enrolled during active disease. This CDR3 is CAISEGAGGRELGVQFF. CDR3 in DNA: TGTGCCATCAGTGAGGGGGCCGGCGGGCGGGAGCTTGGTGTGCAGTTCTTC.